What follows is one T cell receptor (beta chain) and its context. These data are taken from a study of cytomegalovirus exposure and HLA in healthy donors. About the study: Across almost 400 genotyped donors, 65% to 90% landed in the Caucasian-associated ancestry cluster.

Use of 60 Vbeta and 13 Jbeta primers characterized the PCR. Data came from immunoSEQ multiplex PCR; TCRdb stores just in-frame clones and leaves some out. The repertoire holds 85,000 to 100,000 clones, 70% to 80% seen once, with under 4% in the top ten. Germline CDR1 SGHTS, CDR2 YDEGEE. This CDR3 contains 13 residues. V lost 3 bases, J lost 6 bases, and 12 bases lay in between. The chain uses TRBV5-8 and TRBJ1-2; D ambiguous. The receptor was derived from a male donor in good health and CMV-seropositive. Sample: PBMCs. CDR3 loop: CASSSGRLNGYTF. CDR3 in DNA: TGTGCCAGCAGCTCGGGTAGGCTGAATGGCTACACCTTC.